This T cell receptor beta chain was identified during a study of CD8+ T cells in alopecia areata. RNA was isolated and reverse transcribed to cDNA, the sequencing template. The repertoire was sequenced with immunoSEQ multiplex PCR; TCRdb's copy has only in-frame clones and lacks some. Of 150,000 to 200,000 clones in the sample, about 65% were seen once. CDR1 and CDR2 (germline): LNHDA, SQIVND (reference sequence). V was shortened by 3 bases and J by 2 bases, with 8 bases between the two germline ends. This CDR3 region has 14 residues. Described treatment: oral pan-JAK inhibitor, 5-10 mg twice daily. Researchers picked out CD4+ and CD8+ T cells from PBMCs by sorting.

The V gene is TRBV19, the J gene TRBJ1-5; D remains unclear. The material sequenced was CD4+ T cells sorted from blood, taken at roughly week 49, from a patient treated with tofacitinib. The TCR sequence derives from a human donor with alopecia areata. The CDR3 bases are TGTGCCAGTAGTATCCCAGTGGGCAATCAGCCCCAGCATTTT. Amino acid sequence: CASSIPVGNQPQHF.